This T cell receptor (beta chain) was captured by sequencing in a study of blood T cell repertoires in COVID-19. Across the whole study: T cells, B-cell-depleted T cells, or PBMCs provided the cDNA or gDNA that served as material.

Resolution of symptoms, clearance, or two negative PCRs was present in recovered Cohort 3 donors. Per the study methods: Reference gene primer amplification gave estimated nucleated cell counts. Libraries were prepared by immunoSEQ multiplex PCR; TCRdb keeps only in-frame clonotypes and omits some of them. V and J calls and clone size follow that table, whereas D and trimming were derived from the DNA. The top ten clones hold 6.8% of a sample with a few hundred thousand clones, 80% to 85% of them seen once. CDR3 length: 13 amino acids. Trimming removed 2 bases from V and 1 base from J, with 6 bases in between.

The V gene is TRBV12-3 or TRBV12-4, the J gene TRBJ2-7; D not resolved. The sequenced material came from PBMCs or T cells enriched from blood (not recorded which). The clonotype was recovered from a woman between 40 and 55 years old who had recovered from COVID-19. As DNA, the CDR3 is TGTGCCAGCAGTTTAAGAGTTTCCTACGAGCAGTACTTC. It codes for CASSLRVSYEQYF.